The present T cell receptor (beta chain) was sequenced within a study of T-cell memory formation after mild COVID-19. V dropped 5 bases and J dropped 0; count of bases not matched to a gene: 7. The CDR3 consists of 17 residues. Each CDR3 protein is one row after TCRdb ran MiXCR on the 5' RACE reads. This table holds under 650,000 distinct CDR3 sequences, roughly 17% found once. The chain has TRBV12-3 or TRBV12-4 and TRBJ2-6, with 7 positions matching TRBD2. Sequencing was performed on PBMCs or a T cell subset sorted from them (not recorded which). The TCR sequence derives from an adult woman who had mild COVID-19 (a few samples of this study predate the infection). Cell type and time point are not known. The DNA for the CDR3 is TGTGCCAGCAGTCCCCGGGGGGTGGCCTCTGGGGCCAACGTCCTGACTTTC. This gives the protein CASSPRGVASGANVLTF.